Below are 25 T cell receptor beta chains sequenced from a single sample in a study of T cells in tuberculosis. Time point here: new active TB diagnosis, blood taken before or within 7 days of starting treatment. The table came from immunoSEQ multiplex PCR; TCRdb's copy has only in-frame clones and leaves some out. Found here are 30,000 to 35,000 clones, under 95% of them singletons; the top ten hold approximately 6.8%. The sample consisted of PBMCs, taken at tuberculosis diagnosis. These receptors were taken from an adult with tuberculosis. Some clones in this sample may be carry-over from other donors' samples.

CDR3 residues: CASSGGGNEQFF. Written as DNA, the CDR3 is TGTGCCAGCAGTGGAGGGGGCAATGAGCAGTTCTTC. This chain joins TRBV6-1 and TRBJ2-1; D perhaps matches TRBD1 (6 bases). Germline V lookup: CDR1 MNHNS, CDR2 SASEGT. V shed 4 bases and J shed 6 bases, with 7 bases lying between them. This CDR3 is built from 12 residues.

This clone was recorded once. The gene calls are TRBV18 and TRBJ1-1; D remains ambiguous. This CDR3 has 15 amino acids. Trimming took 1 base from V and 1 from J, leaving 10 bases between them. Germline CDR1 and CDR2: KGHSH and LQKENI. This chain's CDR3 is CASSPRGLKNTEAFF. The CDR3 nucleotides read TGTGCCAGCTCACCACGAGGCTTGAAGAACACTGAAGCTTTCTTT.

The CDR3, as DNA: TGTGCCAGCAGTCCCCTTTTTTCGGGGGTCTATGGCTACACCTTC. Protein: CASSPLFSGVYGYTF. The genes are TRBV27 and TRBJ1-2; TRBD1 is a possible D gene (5 bases). This CDR3 is built from 15 residues. V was clipped by 5 bases and J by 4 bases, with 17 bases between them. Germline assignment: CDR1 MNHEY and CDR2 SMNVEV (reference sequence).

The chain employs TRBV7-2 and TRBJ2-7; tentatively, D is TRBD2 (6 bases). This CDR3 spans 13 amino acids. V lost 3 bases, J lost 5 bases, and 11 bases lay in between. Per the germline V gene, CDR1 is SGHTA and CDR2 is FQGNSA. The CDR3 DNA is TGTGCCAGCAGCTTGGAGGGACGCCACGAGCAGTACTTC. This codes for CASSLEGRHEQYF.

V usage is TRBV11-2 and J usage is TRBJ2-7; tentatively, D is TRBD1 (6 bases). This CDR3 spans 16 amino acids. Trimming left V 5 bases short and J 7 bases short, with 24 bases between. The V gene's germline CDR1 is SGHAT and CDR2 FQNNGV. In DNA form, the CDR3 reads TGTGCCAGCAGCCAACTTTCCAAACAGGGATGGTGGGAGCAGTACTTC. Translated: CASSQLSKQGWWEQYF.

The chain employs TRBV5-1 and TRBJ2-6; no definite D call. CDR3 length: 16 residues. Trimming pared 0 bases from V and 1 base from J, leaving 8 bases between. The germline CDR1 and CDR2 sequences are SGHRS and YFSETQ. The DNA for the CDR3 is TGCGCCAGCAGCTTGGTTTCGTTATCTGGGGCCAACGTCCTGACTTTC. Amino acids: CASSLVSLSGANVLTF.

The chain joins TRBV9 to TRBJ2-3; 8 bases are a match to TRBD2. This CDR3 spans 16 amino acids. The J segment lost 2 bases and the V segment lost 4 bases, leaving 9 bases of the junction unmatched. CDR1 is SGDLS, CDR2 YYNGEE, per germline. The chain's CDR3 is CASSSQAGVFTDTQYF. The CDR3, as DNA: TGTGCCAGCAGCTCCCAAGCGGGGGTCTTCACAGATACGCAGTATTTT.

The chain is built from TRBV5-1 and TRBJ2-7, with TRBD2 identical over 9 bases. The ends lost 1 base at V and 4 bases at J; junction bases unmatched: 3. The CDR3 has 14 residues. CDR1 SGHRS and CDR2 YFSETQ come from the germline V gene. The CDR3 spells CASSLYSGGYEQYF. In nucleotides, the CDR3 is TGCGCCAGCAGCTTGTACAGCGGGGGGTACGAGCAGTACTTC.

V usage is TRBV25-1 and J usage is TRBJ2-7; TRBD1 agrees at 7 bases. Per the germline V gene, CDR1 is MGHDK and CDR2 is SYGVNS. The J segment lost 7 bases and the V segment lost 6 bases, leaving 9 bases of the junction unmatched. The CDR3 covers 13 residues. In DNA, the CDR3 is TGTGCCAGCAGCCGACAGGGATTAGGAGAGCAGTACTTC. It encodes CASSRQGLGEQYF.

The chain recombines TRBV5-1 with TRBJ2-7; TRBD1 matches at 7 bases. V shed 3 bases, J shed 3 bases, and the junction held 6 bases outside the gene matches. The CDR3 has 14 residues. Germline V CDR1 and CDR2: SGHRS, YFSETQ. CDR3: CASSSGQVNYEQYF. CDR3 DNA: TGCGCCAGCAGCTCCGGACAGGTCAACTACGAGCAGTACTTC.

This sequence joins TRBV18 and TRBJ2-7; tentative D call: TRBD1 (6 bases). Germline V gene sequence: CDR1 KGHSH, CDR2 LQKENI. Between the trimmed V and J ends, which lost 0 bases and 7 bases, there was a span of 16 bases. This CDR3 has 15 residues. CDR3 amino acids: CASSPPNRAPREQYF. CDR3 DNA sequence: TGTGCCAGCTCACCACCGAACAGGGCTCCTCGGGAGCAGTACTTC.

The V gene is TRBV18, the J gene TRBJ1-2; D might be TRBD1 (6 bases). Trimming pared 6 bases from V and 6 bases from J, leaving 17 bases between. The length of the CDR3 is 14 residues. From germline, CDR1 is KGHSH and CDR2 LQKENI. Here the CDR3 reads CASSLQGAVDGYTF. The CDR3 coding sequence is TGTGCCAGCTCCTTACAGGGCGCTGTCGATGGCTACACCTTC.

This chain uses TRBV6-1 with TRBJ1-1, with 8 positions matching TRBD1. Germline V gene sequence: CDR1 MNHNS, CDR2 SASEGT. The CDR3 has 16 residues. With V trimmed by 3 bases and J by 2 bases, 8 bases remained unmatched. In DNA, the CDR3 is TGTGCCAGCAGTGATCGGCAGGGGGCAGGTAACACTGAAGCTTTCTTT. Protein sequence: CASSDRQGAGNTEAFF.

The rearrangement uses TRBV29-1 and TRBJ2-7; TRBD2 agrees at 7 bases. This CDR3 is built from 14 residues. Germline CDR1 is SQVTM and CDR2 is ANQGSEA. Germline trimming cut 5 bases from V and 0 bases from J; bases unmatched to any gene: 7. The CDR3 is CSVRGGRSSYEQYF. The DNA of the CDR3 is TGCAGCGTTAGGGGAGGGAGGAGCTCCTACGAGCAGTACTTC.

This chain uses TRBV30 with TRBJ2-6; D is unclear. The CDR3 consists of 18 residues. Germline loops: CDR1 GTSNPN, CDR2 SVGIG (reference sequence). Trimming cost V 1 base and J 4 bases, with 20 bases left between them. The CDR3 nucleotides are TGTGCCTGGAGTGGTATGGGCTCCGCAAAGCCCGGGGCCAACGTCCTGACTTTC. It codes for CAWSGMGSAKPGANVLTF.

This clone was observed once. The rearrangement links TRBV5-1 to TRBJ2-2; 8 bases are shared with TRBD1. The CDR3 sequence is 16 residues long. The germline V gene encodes CDR1 SGHRS and CDR2 YFSETQ. With V trimmed by 3 bases and J by 2 bases, 6 bases remained unmatched. CDR3 protein: CASSSQGQGNTGELFF. Here the CDR3 DNA reads TGCGCCAGCAGCTCCCAAGGACAGGGCAACACCGGGGAGCTGTTTTTT.

This clone came up once. The rearrangement uses TRBV6-4 and TRBJ1-6; TRBD1 is a possible D gene (6 bases). Between the trimmed V and J ends, which lost 5 bases and 5 bases, there was a span of 10 bases. The CDR3 is made up of 14 amino acids. Germline V CDR1 and CDR2: MRHNA, SNTAGT. The DNA of the CDR3 is TGTGCCAGCAGTCGGGACACCCATAATTCACCCCTCCACTTT. Amino acid sequence: CASSRDTHNSPLHF.

This chain uses TRBV16 with TRBJ2-1; 9 bases agree with TRBD2. Germline assignment: CDR1 KGHSY and CDR2 FQNENV. V lost 0 bases and J lost 4; bases outside the gene matches: 1. CDR3 length: 15 residues. CDR3 amino acids: CASSQSSGGYNEQFF. Written as DNA, the CDR3 is TGTGCCAGCAGCCAATCTAGCGGGGGTTACAATGAGCAGTTCTTC.

The genes are TRBV5-4 and TRBJ2-4; 9 bases align to TRBD1. This CDR3 region has 16 residues. Germline V lookup: CDR1 SGHNT, CDR2 YYREEE (reference sequence). V shed 4 bases and J 0 bases; nucleotides not matched to a gene: 5. CDR3 sequence reads: CASSTGTGRAKNIQYF. CDR3 DNA: TGTGCCAGCAGCACGGGGACAGGGAGAGCCAAAAACATTCAGTACTTC. The full variable domain, rest sourced from reference TRBV5-4 and TRBJ2-4, is ETGVTQSPTHLIKTRGQQVTLRCSSQSGHNTVSWYQQALGQGPQFIFQYYREEENGRGNFPPRFSGLQFPNYSSELNVNALELDDSALYLCASSTGTGRAKNIQYFGAGTRLSVL.

The genes are TRBV4-1 and TRBJ2-2; a weak D match, TRBD2 (6 bases). From germline, CDR1 is MGHRA and CDR2 YSYEKL. This CDR3 spans 17 amino acids. The V and J ends lost 3 bases and 2 bases respectively, with 16 bases between them. As DNA, the CDR3 is TGCGCCAGCAGCCAGCGGTTTGTAGCGGCTAACACCGGGGAGCTGTTTTTT. It codes for CASSQRFVAANTGELFF.

The chain joins TRBV7-2 to TRBJ1-6; D possibly corresponds to TRBD1 (6 bases). V lost 0 bases to trimming and J lost 6 bases, with 9 bases between them. The CDR3 runs to 15 residues. Germline loops: CDR1 SGHTA, CDR2 FQGNSA. CDR3 DNA: TGTGCCAGCAGCTTAGCGCAGGGGTCTAATTCACCCCTCCACTTT. Protein sequence: CASSLAQGSNSPLHF. The full variable domain, rest sourced from reference TRBV7-2 and TRBJ1-6, is GAGVSQSPSNKVTEKGKDVELRCDPISGHTALYWYRQSLGQGLEFLIYFQGNSAPDKSGLPSDRFSAERTGGSVSTLTIQRTQQEDSAVYLCASSLAQGSNSPLHFGNGTRLTVT.

V and J are TRBV6-1 and TRBJ1-5; the D gene is possibly TRBD1 (5 bases). V lost 1 base and J lost 1, with 11 bases in between. Germline V CDR1 and CDR2: MNHNS, SASEGT. This CDR3 region has 16 residues. CDR3 DNA: TGTGCCAGCAGTGAAGACGGTAGGGGCAGCAATCAGCCCCAGCATTTT. Its protein is CASSEDGRGSNQPQHF.

The rearrangement links TRBV19 to TRBJ1-4, with D perhaps TRBD1 (6 bases). V was clipped by 7 bases and J by 6 bases, with 15 bases between them. The CDR3 runs to 14 residues. The germline gives CDR1 LNHDA, CDR2 SQIVND (reference sequence). CDR3 residues: CASTQDRTYEKLFF. The CDR3, as DNA: TGTGCCAGTACCCAGGACAGAACGTATGAAAAACTGTTTTTT.

The chain carries TRBV6-1 and TRBJ1-1; D is unclear. Germline V gene lookup returns CDR1 MNHNS and CDR2 SASEGT. The CDR3 spans 14 residues. Deletions cut 2 bases from V and 0 bases from J, with 7 bases between. The CDR3 region is CASSEQEMNTEAFF. The CDR3 nucleotides read TGTGCCAGCAGTGAACAAGAGATGAACACTGAAGCTTTCTTT.

This sequence joins TRBV10-1 and TRBJ1-2; no reliable D call. Per the germline V gene, CDR1 is WNHNN and CDR2 is SYGVQD (reference sequence). The V gene lost 3 bases and the J gene lost 3 bases, with 8 bases spanning the gap. The CDR3 contains 13 residues. CDR3 sequence (DNA): TGCGCCAGCAGTGAAAGAGGCGACTATGGCTACACCTTC. Translating it yields CASSERGDYGYTF.